This entry is about one T cell receptor beta chain. Its target is unknown. Only CD45RO-negative cells positively selected for CCR7 counted as naive CD8 cells, so terminally differentiated effector memory CD45RA+ cells were excluded. The data were taken from a study of shared clonotypes between healthy human individuals. About the study: Three men and a couple of women, aged 18 to 49, were donors.

The V and J ends lost 5 bases and 11 bases, in that order; junction bases with no gene match: 12. Germline assignment: CDR1 MNHEY and CDR2 SMNVEV (reference sequence). This CDR3 has 15 amino acids. Original analysis: Filtering differed because ImmunoSEQ produced junction-only sequences that carried no quality scores. Method: immunoSEQ multiplex PCR; TCRdb's copy keeps in-frame clones and lacks some. That table supplies the V and J calls and clone size; D and trimming were determined from the DNA. The sample lists roughly 1,800,000 clones, about 95% occurring once. Study-level findings and limits: Generally, naive subsets came out with larger estimated richness than memory subsets.

Material for sequencing was naive CD8+ T cells sorted from blood. This TCR was sampled from a man younger than 30 in good health. The chain is built from TRBV27 and TRBJ1-3; the match to TRBD1 covers 10 bases. Here the CDR3 reads CASSVGPGTGAAIYF. The CDR3 nucleotides are TGTGCCAGCAGTGTAGGTCCCGGGACAGGGGCGGCCATATATTTT.